This TCR beta chain comes out of a study of CD8+ T cells in alopecia areata. Study-level information: Affected scalp percentage determined the severity score of treated patients. Study-level points and caveats: More clonal than normal scalp was lesional scalp, particularly alopecia totalis/universalis.

The V gene end was trimmed by 5 bases and the J gene end by 2 bases; junction bases not matched to a gene: 5. CDR3 length: 15 amino acids. Looked up from germline, CDR1 is MNHEY and CDR2 is SVGAGI. RNA extraction and reverse transcription yielded cDNA as sequencing template. Sequencing was performed with immunoSEQ multiplex PCR; in TCRdb, only in-frame clones are kept and a portion is missing. Of about 210,000 clones detected, roughly two fifths appear once; the ten largest clones hold around 2.5%. The treatment is: oral pan-JAK inhibitor, 5-10 mg twice daily. This clone was seen a handful of times. What it binds is unknown.

The chain links TRBV6-5 to TRBJ1-5; 8 bases are shared with TRBD1. The material sequenced was CD4+ T cells sorted from blood, taken at approximately week 37, from a patient treated with tofacitinib. The sequence was obtained from a human donor with alopecia areata. The CDR3 sequence: CASSRTGSGNQPQHF. For the CDR3, the DNA is TGTGCCAGCAGTAGGACAGGGTCGGGCAATCAGCCCCAGCATTTT.